Here is one TCR beta chain with its context. This clone was observed a single time. Its binding antigen is unknown. Per-base quality was not reported, and no clone a single base away is much larger than it. This entry belongs to a study of OX40 agonist ivuxolimab in advanced cancers. Background for the entire study: The costimulatory receptor OX40 (CD134) was targeted by ivuxolimab, a fully human IgG2 agonistic monoclonal antibody. Intravenous ivuxolimab was administered to patients every 2 weeks at six dose levels: 0.01, 0.1, 0.3, 1.5, 3 and 10 mg/kg. Of the approximately 50 patients in dose escalation, 19 had hepatocellular carcinoma, some 15 had melanoma, 9 had renal cell carcinoma and 9 had head and neck cancer. In the dose-escalation cohort, 82.7% of patients were male, and the mean age was approximately 55 years, with a range of about 23 to 85. Patients were allowed to have had prior anti-PD-1, anti-PD-L1 or anti-CTLA-4 therapy, and 40% of the dose-escalation patients had previously received checkpoint inhibitors. Partial responses occurred in three dose-escalation patients, of whom one had hepatocellular carcinoma and two had cutaneous melanoma. The purpose of peripheral TCRbeta sequencing was to test whether ivuxolimab changed TCR sequence diversity and led to clonal T-cell expansion. The paper describes the monotherapy dose-escalation part (N of about 55 patients) of the phase I trial of ivuxolimab. Overall study outcomes, separate from this receptor: The antigen specificity of the peripheral T cells that underwent clonal expansion was not determined. Low levels of normalized T-cell clonal expansion were also seen in some patients who did not respond. In partial responders in the 0.1-3.0 mg/kg groups, normalized peripheral clonal expansion was found to be among the lowest, especially among CD8+ T cells. At doses of 0.1 to 3.0 mg/kg, clonal expansion of both CD4+ and CD8+ T cells in blood was seen between baseline and week 6. After ivuxolimab, CD8+ T cells had more expanded clones than CD4+ T cells on average.

Patients with autoimmune disease history or receiving systemic immunosuppression were excluded from the trial. Peripheral blood for TCR sequencing was collected from all dose cohorts at baseline, on cycle 4 day 1, and on cycle 7 day 1. Samples were obtained from an open-label, multicenter, first-in-human phase I dose-escalation trial of ivuxolimab. Adults with locally advanced or metastatic head and neck squamous cell, hepatocellular, melanoma or renal cell carcinoma were enrolled in the trial. Before TCR sequencing, CD4+ T cells and CD8+ T cells from peripheral blood were sorted into separate populations. Genomic DNA was isolated from the sorted cells so that the TCRbeta CDR3 region could be sequenced. TCRbeta CDR3 regions were sequenced using the immunoSEQ Assay. TCRdb took this table from immuneACCESS and kept in-frame rearrangements with V and J called. Such tables lack part of the clones; where checked against another copy, unresolved V genes explain under half of the gap, and the rest is unexplained. In all, the sample holds about 48,000 clones, and roughly 81% of those were seen once. The leading ten clones occupy under 9.5% of the sample.

Unmatched junction bases come to 9, with V trimmed by 0 bases and J by 7 bases. Spanning cysteine to phenylalanine, the CDR3 consists of 15 amino acids. Kept here is only the CDR3 DNA, which spans 45 bases and is read in frame from base 1. CDR1 and CDR2, per the germline V gene (reference sequence), are GTSNPN and SVGIG. The receptor comes from an adult with an advanced solid tumor such as melanoma, head and neck, liver or kidney cancer. The V and J segments used are TRBV30 and TRBJ2-7, with 10 central nucleotides matching TRBD2. The specimen comprised CD4+ or CD8+ T cells sorted from blood, sampled in a trial of the OX40 agonist ivuxolimab. The CDR3 region reads CAWSVSLAGVLEQYF. The sequence in DNA is TGTGCCTGGAGTGTCTCTCTAGCGGGAGTGCTAGAGCAGTACTTC.